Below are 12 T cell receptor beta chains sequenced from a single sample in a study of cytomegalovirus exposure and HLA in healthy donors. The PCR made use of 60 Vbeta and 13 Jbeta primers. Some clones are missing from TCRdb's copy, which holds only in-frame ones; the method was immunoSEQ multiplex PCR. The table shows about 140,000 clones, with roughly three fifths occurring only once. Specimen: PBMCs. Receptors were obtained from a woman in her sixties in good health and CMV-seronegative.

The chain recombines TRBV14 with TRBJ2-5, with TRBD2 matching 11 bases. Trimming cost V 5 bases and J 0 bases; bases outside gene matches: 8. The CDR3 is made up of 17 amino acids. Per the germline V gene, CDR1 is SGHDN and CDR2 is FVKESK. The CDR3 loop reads CASSAVASGGYQETQYF. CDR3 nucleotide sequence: TGTGCCAGCAGCGCCGTGGCTAGCGGGGGGTACCAAGAGACCCAGTACTTC.

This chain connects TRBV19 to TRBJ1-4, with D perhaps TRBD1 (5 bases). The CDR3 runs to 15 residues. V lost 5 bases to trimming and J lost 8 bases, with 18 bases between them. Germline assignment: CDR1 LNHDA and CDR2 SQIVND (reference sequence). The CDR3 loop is CASSPLGGGGEKLFF. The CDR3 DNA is TGTGCCAGTAGTCCCCTTGGTGGGGGAGGAGAAAAACTGTTTTTT.

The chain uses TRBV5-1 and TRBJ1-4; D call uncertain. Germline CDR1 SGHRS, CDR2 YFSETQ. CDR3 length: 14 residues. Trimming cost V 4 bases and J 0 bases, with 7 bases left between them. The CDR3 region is CASSLLATNEKLFF. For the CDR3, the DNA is TGCGCCAGCAGCCTACTTGCAACTAATGAAAAACTGTTTTTT. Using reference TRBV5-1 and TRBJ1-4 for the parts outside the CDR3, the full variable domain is KAGVTQTPRYLIKTRGQQVTLSCSPISGHRSVSWYQQTPGQGLQFLFEYFSETQRNKGNFPGRFSGRQFSNSRSEMNVSTLELGDSALYLCASSLLATNEKLFFGSGTQLSVL.

The CDR3 region has the DNA TGTGCCAGTATGGGACAGGGGTTAAATTCACCCCTCCACTTT. Translated, it gives CASMGQGLNSPLHF. This chain uses TRBV19 with TRBJ1-6; 10 bases fit TRBD1. V lost 7 bases and J lost 7; bases outside the gene matches: 4. This CDR3 contains 14 residues. Germline V gene data show CDR1 as LNHDA and CDR2 as SQIVND (reference sequence).

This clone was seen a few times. The CDR3 nucleotides read TGCAGCGTTCGGGGGACTAGCGGATCTAGCACAGATACGCAGTATTTT. It codes for CSVRGTSGSSTDTQYF. This chain links TRBV29-1 with TRBJ2-3, with 11 nucleotides matching TRBD2. CDR1 SQVTM and CDR2 ANQGSEA come from the germline V gene. CDR3 length equals 16 residues. V was pared by 5 bases and J by 0 bases, with 7 bases of the junction left unmatched.

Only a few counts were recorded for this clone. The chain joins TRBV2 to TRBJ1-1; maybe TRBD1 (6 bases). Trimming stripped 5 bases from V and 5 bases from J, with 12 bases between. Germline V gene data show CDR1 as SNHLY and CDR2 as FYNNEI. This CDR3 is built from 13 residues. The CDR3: CASSLDSRTEAFF. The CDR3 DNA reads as TGTGCCAGCAGTTTGGACAGTAGAACTGAAGCTTTCTTT.

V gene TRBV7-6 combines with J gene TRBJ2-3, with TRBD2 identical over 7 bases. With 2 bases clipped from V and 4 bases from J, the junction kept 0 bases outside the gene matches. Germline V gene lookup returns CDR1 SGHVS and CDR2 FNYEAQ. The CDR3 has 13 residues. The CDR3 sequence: CASSLSGADTQYF. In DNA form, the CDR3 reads TGTGCCAGCAGCTTAAGCGGGGCAGATACGCAGTATTTT.

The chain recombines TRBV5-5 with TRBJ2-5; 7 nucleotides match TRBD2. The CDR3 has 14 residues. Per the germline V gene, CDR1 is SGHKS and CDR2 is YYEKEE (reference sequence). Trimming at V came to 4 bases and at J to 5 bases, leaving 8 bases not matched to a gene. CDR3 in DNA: TGTGCCAGCAGCCCCCCTATGGGGGGGGAGACCCAGTACTTC. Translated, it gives CASSPPMGGETQYF.

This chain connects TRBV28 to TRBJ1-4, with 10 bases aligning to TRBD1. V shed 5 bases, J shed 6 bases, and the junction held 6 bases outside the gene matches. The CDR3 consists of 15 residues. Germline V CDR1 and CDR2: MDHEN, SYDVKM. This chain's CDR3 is CASSLQTGGYEKLFF. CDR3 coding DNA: TGTGCCAGCAGTCTACAGACAGGGGGCTATGAAAAACTGTTTTTT.

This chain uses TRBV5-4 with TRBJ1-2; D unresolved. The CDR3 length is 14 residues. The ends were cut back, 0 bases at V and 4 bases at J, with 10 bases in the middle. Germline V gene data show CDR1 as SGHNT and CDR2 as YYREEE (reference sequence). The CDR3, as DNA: TGTGCCAGCAGCTTGGCTGGCTCAGGCTATGGCTACACCTTC. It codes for CASSLAGSGYGYTF.

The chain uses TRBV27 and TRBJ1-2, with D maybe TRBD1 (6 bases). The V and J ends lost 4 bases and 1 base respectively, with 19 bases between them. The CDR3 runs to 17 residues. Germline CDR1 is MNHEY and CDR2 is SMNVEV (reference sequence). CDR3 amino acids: CASSSFTGTGINYGYTF. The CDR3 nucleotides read TGTGCCAGCAGTTCGTTCACAGGGACCGGAATTAACTATGGCTACACCTTC.

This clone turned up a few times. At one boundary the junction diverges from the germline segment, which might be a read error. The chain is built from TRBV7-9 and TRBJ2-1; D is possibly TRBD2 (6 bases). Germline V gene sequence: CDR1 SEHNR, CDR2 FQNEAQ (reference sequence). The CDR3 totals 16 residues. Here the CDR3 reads CSSSSWTIGSDNEQFF. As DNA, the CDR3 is TGTTCCAGCAGCTCCTGGACTATTGGGTCAGACAATGAGCAGTTCTTC.